These T cell receptor beta chains were read from a single sample in a study of CD8+ T cells in alopecia areata. Profiled with immunoSEQ multiplex PCR; TCRdb holds only in-frame clones, not every one. The table lists 150,000 to 160,000 clones, 40% to 60% of them singletons. Sequences were derived from CD8+ T cells sorted from blood, sampled at week 0. All receptors come from a human donor with alopecia areata. CDR3s include the opening cysteine and the closing phenylalanine or tryptophan. D genes are given only for firm matches. Size is omitted from some rows. Given values are once, few, many or a class for expanded clones.

TRBJ1-2 | . | . | TRBV19 | TGTGCCAGTAGTCGGACAAGTGGCTACACCTTC | CASSRTSGYTF
TRBJ1-5 | . | once | TRBV4-3 | TGCGCCAGCAGTCCCGGGTTGGGGCAGCCCCAGCATTTT | CASSPGLGQPQHF
TRBJ2-7 | . | . | TRBV2 | TGTGCCAGCCTCGGGCCCCGTACCGCCGAGCAGTACTTC | CASLGPRTAEQYF
TRBJ2-7 | . | . | TRBV29-1 | TGCAGCGCTACCCGGGGCACGATCTACGAGCAGTACTTC | CSATRGTIYEQYF
TRBJ2-5 | . | . | TRBV9 | TGTGCCAGCAGCGAGGATGATCAGACCCAGTACTTC | CASSEDDQTQYF
TRBJ2-5 | . | few | TRBV29-1 | TGCAGCGTTGTACCCGCCAGCGCCCGGGAGACCCAGTACTTC | CSVVPASARETQYF
TRBJ1-2 | . | . | TRBV7-2 | TGTGCCAGCAGCTTAGGGAGCCCTTACAGGGCATCGTATGGCTACACCTTC | CASSLGSPYRASYGYTF
TRBJ1-1 | . | . | TRBV29-1 | TGCAGCGTTTTAGGGGAGGACAGATACACTGAAGCTTTCTTT | CSVLGEDRYTEAFF
TRBJ2-7 | . | . | TRBV29-1 | TGCAGCGTTGAAGGTACAGGTGAGGCCACGTACTACGAGCAGTACTTC | CSVEGTGEATYYEQYF
TRBJ2-7 | TRBD1 | few | TRBV4-3 | TGCGCCAGCAGCCAATCAGGACAGGGCTACGAGCAGTACTTC | CASSQSGQGYEQYF
TRBJ2-1 | TRBD2 | . | TRBV15 | TGTGCCACCAGCAGAGCCCAGGGTGGGGGGGATGCCTACAATGAGCAGTTCTTC | CATSRAQGGGDAYNEQFF
TRBJ2-7 | TRBD1 | . | TRBV6-1 | TGTGCCAGCAGTGATGGGACAGGGAGCTCCTACGAGCAGTACTTC | CASSDGTGSSYEQYF
TRBJ2-3 | . | . | TRBV7-3 | TGTGCCAGCAGCCCCGACTTTCCAGATACGCAGTATTTT | CASSPDFPDTQYF
TRBJ2-7 | . | . | TRBV4-3 | TGCGCCAGCAGCCAAGATCTGAAGGCGGAGGTCTACGAGCAGTACTTC | CASSQDLKAEVYEQYF
TRBJ1-5 | . | . | TRBV13 | TGTGCCAGCAGCTACCGGACAGGCAATCAGCCCCAGCATTTT | CASSYRTGNQPQHF
TRBJ1-2 | . | . | TRBV6-5 | TGTGCCAGCAGAAAAACTCAGGGGCGCGGCTACACCTTC | CASRKTQGRGYTF
TRBJ2-7 | . | once | TRBV7-8 | TGTGCCAGCAGCTCTCCCAATTACGAGCAGTACTTC | CASSSPNYEQYF
TRBJ2-5 | . | . | TRBV6-5 | TGTGCCAGCAGCCTCAAGAGGACAGCTGAGACCCAGTACTTC | CASSLKRTAETQYF
TRBJ1-4 | . | . | TRBV19 | TGTGCCAGTAGATCGACGGGGACTGGTAGTGAAAAACTGTTTTTT | CASRSTGTGSEKLFF
TRBJ2-7 | TRBD1 | . | TRBV29-1 | TGCAGCGTCCCCGGACAGGGGTCCTACGAGCAGTACTTC | CSVPGQGSYEQYF
TRBJ1-1 | TRBD1 | . | TRBV30 | TGTGCCTGGAGGTCGAAACAGGGGGCCGGCACTGAAGCTTTCTTT | CAWRSKQGAGTEAFF
TRBJ2-7 | TRBD2 | few | TRBV29-1 | TGCAGCGTTGAGGCGGGGGGAACCTACGAGCAGTACTTC | CSVEAGGTYEQYF
TRBJ1-5 | . | . | TRBV7-2 | TGTGCCAGCAGCTTAGCAGGGGGAAGCAATCAGCCCCAGCATTTT | CASSLAGGSNQPQHF
TRBJ2-7 | . | few | TRBV9 | TGTGCCAGCAGCGTAGGGTCCGGGAGCGCCTACGAGCAGTACTTC | CASSVGSGSAYEQYF
TRBJ2-7 | . | . | TRBV4-3 | TGCGCCAGCAGCCAAGATACGAGCTCTAGCTCCTACGAGCAGTACTTC | CASSQDTSSSSYEQYF
TRBJ2-7 | . | . | TRBV29-1 | TGCAGCGTTTCTTTAGGACATTCCTACGAGCAGTACTTC | CSVSLGHSYEQYF
TRBJ2-3 | . | few | TRBV6-5 | TGTGCCAGCAGGTCAGGGGGGCCCACAGATACGCAGTATTTT | CASRSGGPTDTQYF
TRBJ2-2 | TRBD1 | few | TRBV19 | TGTGCCAGTAGTTGGACAGGGTCCACCGGGGAGCTGTTTTTT | CASSWTGSTGELFF
TRBJ2-6 | . | . | TRBV9 | TGTGCCAGCGGCAGGGCCTTCAGCTCTGGGGCCAACGTCCTGACTTTC | CASGRAFSSGANVLTF
TRBJ2-1 | . | . | TRBV6-6 | TGCGCCAGCAGTGTTGGAGGGGGAGTAAATGAGCAGTTCTTC | CASSVGGGVNEQFF
TRBJ2-1 | TRBD1 | . | TRBV6-5 | TGTGCCAGCGCTTTGGACAGGGACAATGAGCAGTTCTTC | CASALDRDNEQFF
TRBJ2-1 | . | . | TRBV6-1 | TGTGCCAGCAGTGAAGATGGAGACCTATCCTACAATGAGCAGTTCTTC | CASSEDGDLSYNEQFF
TRBJ2-3 | . | . | TRBV27 | TGTGCCACTGGACAGAGCACAGATACGCAGTATTTT | CATGQSTDTQYF
TRBJ2-2 | TRBD2 | . | TRBV6-5 | TGTGCCAGCACCACCAGCGGGGAGAACACCGGGGAGCTGTTTTTT | CASTTSGENTGELFF
TRBJ2-2 | TRBD2 | . | TRBV27 | TGTGCCAGCAGGGGGACCGGGACTACTAACACCGGGGAGCTGTTTTTT | CASRGTGTTNTGELFF
TRBJ1-5 | . | . | TRBV13 | TGTGCCAGCAGCCGGGACAACAATCAGCCCCAGCATTTT | CASSRDNNQPQHF
TRBJ2-1 | TRBD2 | . | TRBV7-7 | TGTGCCAGCAGCTTAGGCGGGGGGGATGAGCAGTTCTTC | CASSLGGGDEQFF
TRBJ1-1 | . | . | TRBV5-6 | TGTGCCAGCAGCCCCGGGGTGAGCACTGAAGCTTTCTTT | CASSPGVSTEAFF
TRBJ1-2 | . | . | TRBV5-1 | TGCGCCAGCAGCTTGGCTGGCTACACCTTC | CASSLAGYTF
TRBJ2-3 | TRBD1 | few | TRBV7-8 | TGTGCCAGCAGCCCCCCAGGGGGTGGTGCAGATACGCAGTATTTT | CASSPPGGGADTQYF
TRBJ2-7 | . | many | TRBV29-1 | TGCAGCGTTGATGGTACCGCTACAGGGAACTCCTACGAGCAGTACTTC | CSVDGTATGNSYEQYF
TRBJ2-3 | TRBD1 | . | TRBV4-1 | TGCGCCAGCAGCCAAGAGGCGACAGGGGTAGGAACAGATACGCAGTATTTT | CASSQEATGVGTDTQYF
TRBJ1-2 | . | few | TRBV6-5 | TGTGCCACCGGACAGACCTATGGCTACACCTTC | CATGQTYGYTF
TRBJ2-1 | . | . | TRBV9 | TGTGCCAGCAGCGTAGAGCCAGATCCGGAGCAGTTCTTC | CASSVEPDPEQFF
TRBJ2-7 | TRBD2 | . | TRBV30 | TGTGCCTGGAGTGTGGGGAGGGACGAGCAGTACTTC | CAWSVGRDEQYF
TRBJ2-1 | . | . | TRBV5-1 | TGCGCCAGCAGCCCCGGGACTTTCTACAATGAGCAGTTCTTC | CASSPGTFYNEQFF